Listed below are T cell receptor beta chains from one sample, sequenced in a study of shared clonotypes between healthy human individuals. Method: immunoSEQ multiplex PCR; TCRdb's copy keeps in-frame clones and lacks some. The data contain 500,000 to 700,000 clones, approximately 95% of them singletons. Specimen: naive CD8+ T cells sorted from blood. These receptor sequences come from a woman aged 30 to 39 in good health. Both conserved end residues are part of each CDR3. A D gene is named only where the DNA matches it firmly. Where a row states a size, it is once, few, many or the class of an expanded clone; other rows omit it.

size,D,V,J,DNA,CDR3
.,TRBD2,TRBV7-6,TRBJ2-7,TGTGCCAGCAGCCCCTCGCGGGGGCTAAGCGGGAGGGCCGGGGAGCAGTACTTC,CASSPSRGLSGRAGEQYF
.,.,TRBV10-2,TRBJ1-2,TGCGCCAGCACAGGCGGGTCTGGCTACACCTTC,CASTGGSGYTF
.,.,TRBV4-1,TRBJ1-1,TGCGCCAGCAGCGAAGCGGGGGGCACTGAAGCTTTCTTT,CASSEAGGTEAFF
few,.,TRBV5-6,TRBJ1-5,TGTGCCAGCAGCCCACAGGGCAATCAGCCCCAGCATTTT,CASSPQGNQPQHF
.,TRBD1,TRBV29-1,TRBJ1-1,TGCAGCGGACAGGGGTTCGACGCTGAAGCTTTCTTT,CSGQGFDAEAFF
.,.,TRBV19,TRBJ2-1,TGTGCCAGTAGTATTGGGACCCGAAGTGACAATGAGCAGTTCTTC,CASSIGTRSDNEQFF
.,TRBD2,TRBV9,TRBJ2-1,TGTGCCAGCAGCGTGGGACTAGCGGGGGAGAATGAGCAGTTCTTC,CASSVGLAGENEQFF
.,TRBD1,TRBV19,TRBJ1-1,TGTGCCAGTAGTATCCGGGACAGGGGGACTGAAGCTTTCTTT,CASSIRDRGTEAFF
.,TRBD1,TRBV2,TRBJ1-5,TGTGCCAGCAGGACGGACAGGGGGAATCAGCCCCAGCATTTT,CASRTDRGNQPQHF
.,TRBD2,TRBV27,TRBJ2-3,TGTGCCAGCAGTCACACTAGCGGGACTAGCACAGATACGCAGTATTTT,CASSHTSGTSTDTQYF
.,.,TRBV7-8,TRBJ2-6,TGTGCCAGCAGTCCCCCGTGGTCTGGGGCCAACGTCCTGACTTTC,CASSPPWSGANVLTF
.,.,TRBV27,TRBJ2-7,TGTGCCAGCAGTTTGAATAGGGTGTACGAGCAGTACTTC,CASSLNRVYEQYF
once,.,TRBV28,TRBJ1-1,TGTGCCAGCAAGGGGCAGATTGCCCAAACAGGAAGAACTGAAGCTTTCTTT,CASKGQIAQTGRTEAFF
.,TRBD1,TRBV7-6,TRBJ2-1,TGTGCCAGCAGCGCTACAGACAGGGGAGTCGACAATGAGCAGTTCTTC,CASSATDRGVDNEQFF
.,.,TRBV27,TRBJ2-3,TGTGCCAGCAGTTCTGCGGGGCAGGGTATAACAGATACGCAGTATTTT,CASSSAGQGITDTQYF
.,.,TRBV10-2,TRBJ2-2,TGCGCCAGCAGTCCCTCGAGTTACACCGGGGAGCTGTTTTTT,CASSPSSYTGELFF
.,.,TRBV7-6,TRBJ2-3,TGTGCCAGCAGCCCCGACACATCCGCGCAGTATTTT,CASSPDTSAQYF
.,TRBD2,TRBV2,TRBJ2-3,TGTGCCAGTGGACCGGGACTAGCGGGAGTAGTCAAGTCAGATACGCAGTATTTT,CASGPGLAGVVKSDTQYF
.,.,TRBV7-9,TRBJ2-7,TGTGCCAGCAGCGGCTCGGTGCGCGGGACCTACGAGCAGTACTTC,CASSGSVRGTYEQYF
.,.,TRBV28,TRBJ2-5,TGTGCCAGCAGTTTCATCGGGCGGGAGACCCAGTACTTC,CASSFIGRETQYF
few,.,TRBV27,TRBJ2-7,TGTGCCAGCAGCATACGCCTAGCGCTGCCTTACGAGCAGTACTTC,CASSIRLALPYEQYF
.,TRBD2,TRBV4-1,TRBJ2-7,TGCGCCAGCAGCCGAACGACTAGCGGGAGGGTCTACGAGCAGTACTTC,CASSRTTSGRVYEQYF
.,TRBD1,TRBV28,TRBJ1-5,TGTGCCAGCAGTACAGGGGGCAATCAGCCCCAGCATTTT,CASSTGGNQPQHF
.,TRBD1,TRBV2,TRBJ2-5,TGTGCCAGCAGTGAATACGACAGGGAAGAGACCCAGTACTTC,CASSEYDREETQYF
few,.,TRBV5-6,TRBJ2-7,TGTGCCAGCAGCTCGGGCCCGACCTACGAGCAGTACTTC,CASSSGPTYEQYF
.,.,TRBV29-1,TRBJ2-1,TGCAGCGTTGAAGACGGGACTTATGGTGAGCAGTTCTTC,CSVEDGTYGEQFF
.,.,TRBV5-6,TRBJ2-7,TGTGCCAGCAGCTTGGTCGGGGGCGGGCAAGCCTACGAGCAGTACTTC,CASSLVGGGQAYEQYF
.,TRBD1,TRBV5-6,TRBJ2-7,TGTGCCAGCAGCTCAGGGACAGTCGAGCAGTACTTC,CASSSGTVEQYF
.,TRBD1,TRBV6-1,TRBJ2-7,TGTGCCAGCAGAGGGGGCGGCTCCTACGAGCAGTACTTC,CASRGGGSYEQYF
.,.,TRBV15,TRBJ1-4,TGTGCCACCAGCATAGCCACAGGGGAAAAACTGTTTTTT,CATSIATGEKLFF
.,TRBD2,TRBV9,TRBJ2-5,TGTGCCAGCAGCGTCGGCGGGGGTAGGGAGACCCAGTACTTC,CASSVGGGRETQYF
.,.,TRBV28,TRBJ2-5,TGTGCCAGCAGCTCCAGCTTTATCACCTTAGGCGACGTAAAAAGGGAGACCCAGTACTTC,CASSSSFITLGDVKRETQYF
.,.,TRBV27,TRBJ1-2,TGTGCCAGCAGTTTATCGGTGGGAGAAAGACTCTATGGCTACACCTTC,CASSLSVGERLYGYTF
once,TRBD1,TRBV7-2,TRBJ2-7,TGTGCCAGCAGCCAAGAAACGGGACAGTACGAGCAGTACTTC,CASSQETGQYEQYF
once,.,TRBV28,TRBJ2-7,TGTGCCAGCAGTTTCGGGGGAAAAAATTACGAGCAGTACTTC,CASSFGGKNYEQYF
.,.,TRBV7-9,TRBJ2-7,TGTGCCAGCAGCGGCCAGGGGGGCCCTCTCTACGAGCAGTACTTC,CASSGQGGPLYEQYF
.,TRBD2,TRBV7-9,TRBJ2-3,TGTGCCAGCAGCGGCCGCCGGACTAGCGGGAGGAGGACAGATACGCAGTATTTT,CASSGRRTSGRRTDTQYF
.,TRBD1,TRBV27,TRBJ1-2,TGTGCCAGCAGTTTCGGACCCGGGACAGGGGTTCTTGGCTACACCTTC,CASSFGPGTGVLGYTF
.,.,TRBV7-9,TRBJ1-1,TGTGCCAGCAGCTTCGTCCTGGGGGAGGGCATCTCTGAAGCTTTCTTT,CASSFVLGEGISEAFF
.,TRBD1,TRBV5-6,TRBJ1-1,TGTGCCAGCAGCTCGGGACAGGGCACTGAAGCTTTCTTT,CASSSGQGTEAFF
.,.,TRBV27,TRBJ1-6,TGTGCCATTACGCGGGATTATAATTCACCCCTCCACTTT,CAITRDYNSPLHF
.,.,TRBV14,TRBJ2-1,TGTGCCAGCAGCCAAGTACCCTACAATGAGCAGTTCTTC,CASSQVPYNEQFF
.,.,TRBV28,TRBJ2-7,TGTGCCACCAAATCCGCCGGTGAGTTCTACGAGCAGTACTTC,CATKSAGEFYEQYF
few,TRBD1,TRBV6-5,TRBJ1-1,TGTGCCAGCAGTTCTCCCTCTGACAGGGTTACTGAAGCTTTCTTT,CASSSPSDRVTEAFF
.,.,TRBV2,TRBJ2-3,TGTGCCAGCAGTGGGACAGACAACACAGATACGCAGTATTTT,CASSGTDNTDTQYF
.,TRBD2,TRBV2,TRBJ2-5,TGTGCCAGCAGTCCCGGGGGTAGCGGGATTAAAGAGACCCAGTACTTC,CASSPGGSGIKETQYF
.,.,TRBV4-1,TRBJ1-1,TGCGCCAGCAGCCAAGGTCAGGGACGCTTGAACACTGAAGCTTTCTTT,CASSQGQGRLNTEAFF
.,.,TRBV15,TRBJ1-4,TGTGCCACCAGCAGTGAAACCTTAATTCGGGACGGTAATGAAAAACTGTTTTTT,CATSSETLIRDGNEKLFF
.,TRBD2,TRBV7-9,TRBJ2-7,TGTGCCAGCAGCTTAGTATCGGGGGGTATTTCCGAGCAGTACTTC,CASSLVSGGISEQYF
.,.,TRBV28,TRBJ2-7,TGTGCCAGCAGTTTAGCGGACGGTGTGCAGTACTTC,CASSLADGVQYF
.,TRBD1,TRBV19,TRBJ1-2,TGTGCCAGTAGTACCCAGGGACAGAACTATGGCTACACCTTC,CASSTQGQNYGYTF
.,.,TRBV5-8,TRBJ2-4,TGTGCCAGCGGTGAGGGGCAGGGTCGATACATTCAGTACTTC,CASGEGQGRYIQYF
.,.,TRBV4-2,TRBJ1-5,TGTGCCAGCAGCCACACTCAAAGCAATCAGCCCCAGCATTTT,CASSHTQSNQPQHF